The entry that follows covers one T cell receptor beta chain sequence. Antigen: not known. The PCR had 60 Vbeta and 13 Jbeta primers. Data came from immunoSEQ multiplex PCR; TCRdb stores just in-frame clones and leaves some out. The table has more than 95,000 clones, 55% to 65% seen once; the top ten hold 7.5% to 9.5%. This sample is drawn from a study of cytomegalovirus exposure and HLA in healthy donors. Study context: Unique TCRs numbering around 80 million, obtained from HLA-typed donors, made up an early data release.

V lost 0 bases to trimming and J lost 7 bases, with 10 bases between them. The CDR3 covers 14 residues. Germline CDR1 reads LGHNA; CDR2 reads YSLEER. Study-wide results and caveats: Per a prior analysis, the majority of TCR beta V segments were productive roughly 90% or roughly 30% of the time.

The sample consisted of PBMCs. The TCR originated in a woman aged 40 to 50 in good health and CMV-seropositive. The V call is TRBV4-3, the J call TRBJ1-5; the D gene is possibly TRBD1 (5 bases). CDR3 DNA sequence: TGCGCCAGCAGCCAAGATGCAGGGCAGCAGCCCCAGCATTTT. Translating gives CASSQDAGQQPQHF.